These T cell receptor beta chains were read from a single sample in a study of CD8+ T cells in alopecia areata. Profiled with immunoSEQ multiplex PCR; TCRdb holds only in-frame clones, not every one. This table has roughly 120,000 clones, 55% to 80% appearing once. The sample comprised CD4+ T cells sorted from blood. The receptors were gathered from a human donor in good health. CDR3s include the opening cysteine and the closing phenylalanine or tryptophan. A D gene is named only where the DNA matches it firmly. Where a row states a size, it is once, few, many or the class of an expanded clone; other rows omit it.

>few|TRBD1|TRBV5-1|TRBJ2-7
CASSDPGQGGEQYF
TGCGCCAGCAGCGATCCTGGACAGGGAGGCGAGCAGTACTTC
>few|.|TRBV5-1|TRBJ1-4
CASSLAPRGANEKLFF
TGCGCCAGCAGCTTGGCCCCACGAGGGGCTAATGAAAAACTGTTTTTT
>.|.|TRBV28|TRBJ2-7
CASSESLPFQYF
TGTGCCAGCAGTGAGTCCTTACCTTTCCAGTACTTC
>.|.|TRBV15|TRBJ1-1
CATSRIRGTNTEAFF
TGTGCCACCAGCAGAATAAGGGGGACGAACACTGAAGCTTTCTTT
>.|.|TRBV29-1|TRBJ2-3
CSVSGGQSADTQYF
TGCAGCGTTTCGGGGGGCCAATCTGCGGATACGCAGTATTTT
>few|.|TRBV5-4|TRBJ2-3
CASRQGWSTDTQYF
TGTGCGTCGCGGCAGGGATGGAGCACAGATACGCAGTATTTT
>.|.|TRBV6-5|TRBJ2-2
CASMGGARKTGELFF
TGTGCCAGTATGGGTGGGGCGCGAAAGACCGGGGAGCTGTTTTTT
>.|TRBD2|TRBV6-5|TRBJ2-1
CASSRGGYNEQFF
TGTGCCAGCAGCCGCGGGGGCTACAATGAGCAGTTCTTC
>medium-sized|TRBD2|TRBV7-2|TRBJ2-1
CASSSSLSGGAFEQFF
TGTGCCAGCAGCTCCTCCCTTAGCGGGGGGGCCTTTGAGCAGTTCTTC
>.|TRBD1|TRBV4-2|TRBJ1-1
CASSQGPGTGGQSTEAFF
TGTGCCAGCAGCCAAGGCCCAGGGACAGGGGGGCAGTCCACTGAAGCTTTCTTT
>.|.|TRBV29-1|TRBJ1-1
CSVVFFIGLNTEAFF
TGCAGCGTTGTCTTTTTCATCGGACTTAACACTGAAGCTTTCTTT
>.|.|TRBV29-1|TRBJ2-2
CSVAGRGNTGELFF
TGCAGCGTCGCCGGCCGGGGTAACACCGGGGAGCTGTTTTTT
>.|.|TRBV15|TRBJ2-2
CATSRDGSGELFF
TGTGCCACCAGCAGAGATGGAAGTGGGGAGCTGTTTTTT
>.|.|TRBV7-9|TRBJ2-1
CASSPVGNYNEQFF
TGTGCCAGCAGCCCAGTAGGAAACTACAATGAGCAGTTCTTC
>.|TRBD1|TRBV4-1|TRBJ1-2
CASSRDRGLGGYTF
TGCGCCAGCAGCCGGGACAGGGGGCTTGGTGGCTACACCTTC
>.|.|TRBV7-3|TRBJ2-5
CASSLSPGSETQYF
TGTGCCAGCAGCTTAAGCCCGGGTTCGGAGACCCAGTACTTC
>.|.|TRBV5-1|TRBJ1-1
CASSLDSFSLTEAFF
TGCGCCAGCAGCTTGGACAGCTTCTCCCTGACTGAAGCTTTCTTT
>few|TRBD2|TRBV25-1|TRBJ2-3
CASSPRAGGLADTQYF
TGTGCCAGCAGTCCTAGGGCGGGGGGGCTCGCAGATACGCAGTATTTT
>once|.|TRBV29-1|TRBJ1-2
CSVERANYGYTF
TGCAGCGTTGAACGGGCTAACTATGGCTACACCTTC
>.|TRBD2|TRBV6-5|TRBJ2-3
CASSYLTSGGNTQYF
TGTGCCAGCAGTTACCTGACTAGCGGGGGAAATACGCAGTATTTT
>.|TRBD1|TRBV5-8|TRBJ2-3
CASSVDRATDTQYF
TGTGCCAGCAGCGTGGACAGGGCCACAGATACGCAGTATTTT
>.|TRBD1|TRBV29-1|TRBJ1-1
CSVGDRVQGHDEAFF
TGCAGCGTGGGCGACAGGGTCCAGGGCCACGATGAAGCTTTCTTT
>.|.|TRBV2|TRBJ1-6
CASSAEGGNSPLHF
TGTGCCAGCAGTGCCGAGGGTGGCAATTCACCCCTCCACTTT
>.|TRBD1|TRBV7-9|TRBJ1-2
CASSLQGGPNYGYTF
TGTGCCAGCAGCCTCCAGGGGGGCCCAAACTATGGCTACACCTTC
>once|TRBD1|TRBV9|TRBJ1-5
CASSRTGGSQPQHF
TGTGCCAGCTCGCGGACAGGGGGCAGCCAGCCCCAGCATTTT
>.|.|TRBV30|TRBJ1-1
CAWSGGANTEAFF
TGTGCCTGGAGTGGGGGGGCGAACACTGAAGCTTTCTTT
>.|TRBD2|TRBV11-2|TRBJ2-2
CASSPGGVGELFF
TGTGCCAGCAGCCCCGGGGGGGTCGGGGAGCTGTTTTTT
>.|.|TRBV30|TRBJ1-2
CAWSVARGYTF
TGTGCCTGGAGTGTGGCCCGCGGCTACACCTTC
>once|.|TRBV2|TRBJ1-5
CASGDRVAPQHF
TGTGCCAGCGGGGATCGTGTGGCCCCCCAGCATTTT
>.|.|TRBV30|TRBJ2-7
CAWGRGAEQYF
TGTGCCTGGGGGCGGGGCGCCGAGCAGTACTTC
>.|.|TRBV30|TRBJ2-3
CAWSTGTPDTQYF
TGTGCCTGGAGCACCGGGACACCAGATACGCAGTATTTT
>.|TRBD1|TRBV27|TRBJ2-1
CASRPGQGKEQFF
TGTGCCAGCAGACCGGGACAGGGGAAGGAGCAGTTCTTC
>.|.|TRBV30|TRBJ2-7
CAWSIAGKHEQYF
TGTGCCTGGAGCATCGCAGGGAAGCACGAGCAGTACTTC
>few|.|TRBV7-9|TRBJ2-3
CASSFGEGFTDTQYF
TGTGCCAGCAGCTTCGGCGAGGGGTTCACAGATACGCAGTATTTT
>.|.|TRBV29-1|TRBJ1-1
CSVGILAEAFF
TGCAGCGTTGGAATTCTCGCTGAAGCTTTCTTT
>few|TRBD2|TRBV5-1|TRBJ2-3
CASSLVASGLNTQYF
TGCGCCAGCAGCTTGGTAGCTAGCGGGCTAAATACGCAGTATTTT
>.|.|TRBV6-6|TRBJ1-1
CASRRGSNTEAFF
TGTGCCAGCAGGAGGGGGTCTAACACTGAAGCTTTCTTT
>.|TRBD1|TRBV5-1|TRBJ2-2
CASSLDGQGWTGELFF
TGCGCCAGCAGCTTGGACGGACAGGGTTGGACCGGGGAGCTGTTTTTT
>.|.|TRBV2|TRBJ1-5
CASSEALLNNQPQHF
TGTGCCAGCAGTGAAGCGCTTCTTAACAATCAGCCCCAGCATTTT
>.|.|TRBV6-5|TRBJ1-2
CASSLRTENYGYTF
TGTGCCAGCAGTCTGAGGACCGAAAACTATGGCTACACCTTC
>few|.|TRBV7-2|TRBJ1-1
CASTLRGGGTEAFF
TGTGCCAGCACCCTGAGGGGAGGAGGAACTGAAGCTTTCTTT